Following are 15 T cell receptor beta chains from one sample sequenced in a study of blood T cells in healthy people across ages. PCR was performed a second time for about 6 to 11 cycles using a sample-barcoded 5' primer and a J-beta primer mix. MiXCR, run by TCRdb on the 5' RACE reads, gives a single entry per CDR3 protein. The sample lists 600,000 to 850,000 distinct CDR3 sequences, roughly 25% seen once, with roughly 9% in the top ten. This sample also belongs to another study, concerning T cells of mothers and their children.

The sample was blood. These receptors all stem from a boy aged 10-17 years in good health.

The chain combines TRBV25-1 with TRBJ2-7; D is unresolved. The CDR3 extends over 15 amino acids. Trimming pared 3 bases from V and 0 bases from J, leaving 12 bases between. CDR1 MGHDK and CDR2 SYGVNS come from the germline V gene. Written as DNA, the CDR3 is TGTGCCAGCAGTGACCCGTCCCAGACCTCCTACGAGCAGTACTTC. This gives the protein CASSDPSQTSYEQYF.

The J gene is TRBJ2-7, the V gene TRBV4-1; TRBD2 aligns across 7 bases. CDR3 length equals 17 residues. Germline CDR1 MGHRA, CDR2 YSYEKL. The V gene end was trimmed by 2 bases and the J gene end by 1 base; junction bases not matched to a gene: 11. Here the CDR3 DNA reads TGCGCCAGCAGCCAACCACGCCGGGACTACCATTCCTACGAGCAGTACTTC. Translation gives CASSQPRRDYHSYEQYF.

The V and J genes are TRBV7-9 and TRBJ2-5; weak D call: TRBD1 (6 bases). The better agreement between TRBJ2-7 and the DNA end casts doubt on the J call. The V gene's germline CDR1 is SEHNR and CDR2 FQNEAQ (reference sequence). The CDR3 extends over 16 amino acids. DNA for the CDR3: TGTGCCAGCAGCTTCAGAAGCCCCAGGGGAGAAAGCGAGCAGTACTTC. Translated: CASSFRSPRGESEQYF.

This clonotype was seen a handful of times. V is TRBV20-1 and J is TRBJ2-5; 12 bases agree with TRBD2. Trimming removed 3 bases from V and 7 bases from J; junction bases left unmatched: 3. Germline lookup yields CDR1 DFQATT and CDR2 SNEGSKA (reference sequence). The CDR3 loop spans 13 amino acids. In DNA, the CDR3 is TGCAGTGCTAGGACTAGCGGGAGTGTGACCCAGTACTTC. It codes for CSARTSGSVTQYF.

This clonotype was counted a few times. The chain uses TRBV5-1 and TRBJ2-7; tentative D call: TRBD1 (7 bases). Germline CDR1 reads SGHRS; CDR2 reads YFSETQ. V lost 4 bases and J 6 bases, leaving 14 bases between the germline ends. This CDR3 contains 13 residues. The CDR3 reads CASSQSQGGEQYF. In DNA form, the CDR3 reads TGCGCCAGCAGCCAGAGTCAGGGGGGCGAGCAGTACTTC.

This clonotype occurred a few times. The chain couples TRBV20-1 to TRBJ2-4, with 8 bases matching TRBD2. The trim removed 5 bases at V and 0 bases at J, leaving 12 bases unmatched. This CDR3 comprises 17 residues. Germline V gene sequence: CDR1 DFQATT, CDR2 SNEGSKA (reference sequence). The CDR3 DNA sequence: TGCAGTGCTGCTGGGTGGATCGCGGGAGGAGCCAAAAACATTCAGTACTTC. This sequence encodes CSAAGWIAGGAKNIQYF.

The V gene is TRBV5-1, the J gene TRBJ2-3; possibly TRBD2 for D (6 bases). Germline CDR1 SGHRS, CDR2 YFSETQ. Trimming removed 4 bases from V and 2 bases from J, with 17 bases in between. The CDR3 length is 16 residues. The CDR3 DNA sequence: TGCGCCAGCAGCCGAACCGGTGGAGGGACCACAGATACGCAGTATTTT. Translation: CASSRTGGGTTDTQYF.

This clonotype was seen a handful of times. CDR3 sequence: CASSQGAGAYNEQFF. CDR3 nucleotide sequence: TGTGCCAGCAGCCAAGGGGCAGGCGCCTACAATGAGCAGTTCTTC. The chain links TRBV3-1 to TRBJ2-1; no firm D call. This CDR3 region has 15 residues. V was cut by 1 base and J by 2 bases, with 9 bases left in between. Germline loops: CDR1 LGHDT, CDR2 YNNKEL (reference sequence).

The gene calls are TRBV12-3 or TRBV12-4 and TRBJ2-1, with D possibly being TRBD1 or TRBD2 (5 bases each). With 2 bases removed from V and 10 bases from J, the gap between germline ends came to 9 bases. The CDR3 contains 12 residues. In DNA, the CDR3 is TGTGCCAGCAGTTTAAGGGACGGGGAGCAGTTCTTC. Its translation: CASSLRDGEQFF.

This clonotype was seen more than once but under ten times. The chain couples TRBV29-1 to TRBJ2-5, with TRBD1 identical over 8 bases. The V gene's germline CDR1 is SQVTM and CDR2 ANQGSEA. The trim removed 5 bases at V and 2 bases at J, leaving 7 bases unmatched. The CDR3 runs to 14 residues. CDR3 bases: TGCAGCGTTTCCGGACAGGGTTGGCAAGAGACCCAGTACTTC. Protein product: CSVSGQGWQETQYF.

The chain recombines TRBV29-1 with TRBJ2-1; 8 nucleotides match TRBD1. Trimming took 2 bases from V and 15 from J; bases not matched to a gene: 3. Germline CDR1 is SQVTM and CDR2 is ANQGSEA. This CDR3 comprises 10 residues. The CDR3 nucleotides are TGCAGCGTTGAAACAGGGGGTCTGTTCTTC. Translation: CSVETGGLFF.

The rearrangement links TRBV7-2 to TRBJ2-5; 8 positions match TRBD2. Per the germline V gene, CDR1 is SGHTA and CDR2 is FQGNSA. There are 15 residues in the CDR3. V dropped 4 bases and J dropped 3; count of bases not matched to a gene: 7. The CDR3 DNA is TGTGCCAGCAGCTCATACGGGGGGGACAAAGAGACCCAGTACTTC. It codes for CASSSYGGDKETQYF.

This clonotype was seen more than once but under ten times. The rearrangement uses TRBV7-3 and TRBJ2-3; TRBD1 agrees at 7 bases. The V gene end was trimmed by 5 bases and the J gene end by 2 bases; junction bases not matched to a gene: 10. The CDR3 loop spans 16 amino acids. CDR1 is SGHTA and CDR2 is FQGTGA in the germline V gene. CDR3 in DNA: TGTGCCAGCAGCATTATGCCGGGACAGAACACAGATACGCAGTATTTT. This sequence encodes CASSIMPGQNTDTQYF. Together with reference TRBV7-3 and TRBJ2-3, the CDR3 gives the full variable domain: GAGVSQTPSNKVTEKGKYVELRCDPISGHTALYWYRQSLGQGPEFLIYFQGTGAADDSGLPNDRFFAVRPEGSVSTLKIQRTERGDSAVYLCASSIMPGQNTDTQYFGPGTRLTVL.

This clonotype has more than one count but fewer than ten. The chain combines TRBV29-1 with TRBJ1-1; D not certain. Looked up from germline, CDR1 is SQVTM and CDR2 is ANQGSEA. The V end was cut by 1 base, the J end by 0 bases, with 12 bases between. The CDR3 extends over 15 amino acids. CDR3 residues: CSVEVRDTLNTEAFF. For the CDR3, the DNA is TGCAGCGTTGAAGTTCGAGACACGTTGAACACTGAAGCTTTCTTT.

This clonotype has just a few counts. The chain combines TRBV5-5 with TRBJ2-5; TRBD1 matches at 7 bases. With the DNA end fitting TRBJ2-7 better, the J assignment may be wrong. The V gene's germline CDR1 is SGHKS and CDR2 YYEKEE (reference sequence). There are 14 residues in the CDR3. The CDR3 coding sequence is TGTGCCAGCAGCACTGACAGGGTTACCTACGAGCAGTACTTC. It encodes CASSTDRVTYEQYF.